The source of this T cell receptor beta chain is a study of cytomegalovirus exposure and HLA in healthy donors. To note about this clone: Its matching antigen is unknown.

60 Vbeta and 13 Jbeta primers were used in PCR. Measured with immunoSEQ multiplex PCR; TCRdb has only the in-frame clones, and not every one. This table holds some 120,000 clones, over 65% found once. This CDR3 spans 17 amino acids. V was pared by 0 bases and J by 2 bases, with 14 bases between. The germline CDR1 and CDR2 sequences are MGHRA and YSYEKL. Study conclusions and caveats: The authors later found HLA-associated TCR beta chains more clonally expanded than equally common others.

The chain links TRBV4-1 to TRBJ1-5, with a weak D call TRBD1 (6 bases). The material sequenced was PBMCs. This sequence originates from a man younger than 30 in good health and CMV-seronegative. The CDR3 DNA follows: TGCGCCAGCAGCCAAGATGCAGGGGCGCGGGGCAATCAGCCCCAGCATTTT. Its protein is CASSQDAGARGNQPQHF.